The sequence of this T cell receptor (beta chain) was determined in a study of blood T cell repertoires in COVID-19 (dated by TCRdb to about 2020). Broadly, across the study: Collaborator samples came from the United States, Italy and Spain and covered acute and convalescent phases of COVID-19. HLA class I and class II types, where available, came from metadata supplied by the sample provider rather than from assay-based typing. The sample metadata nearly always contained a de-identified subject ID, COVID-19 status, age in years and sex. The dataset comprised deeply sampled blood TCRbeta repertoires from subjects exposed to, actively infected with, or recovered from COVID-19. Samples were obtained from the ongoing ImmuneRACE study (first 160 participants) and from about 1,300 subjects provided by 6 global collaborators. The repertoires were released in a freely available public database intended as a resource for research on the immune response to SARS-CoV-2. The prospective study material was composed of cDNA or gDNA derived from T cells, B-cell-depleted T cells, or PBMCs. General conclusions and limits of the study: The amount of clinical and demographic metadata varied by source and participant and was provided uncurated.

The immunoSEQ Assay, a bias-controlled multiplex PCR, was used to amplify TCRbeta CDR3 regions from genomic DNA. Regarding the original processing steps: The number of nucleated cells in each sample was estimated from the amplification of reference gene primers within the assay. To quantify the absolute abundance of each unique TCRbeta CDR3 rearrangement, sequence reads were collapsed and filtered. Productive Simpson clonality was computed per sample as the square root of Simpson's diversity index over productive rearrangements. The source is immuneACCESS, and TCRdb retained only in-frame sequences with V and J called. Part of the clones is not carried over; for the studies checked, unresolved V genes explain less than half of this, and the remainder is unexplained. The V and J calls and clone size are taken from that table; D and trimming were inferred from the DNA. The table for this sample lists fewer than 20,000 clones; about 85% of them were counted only once. Roughly 30% of the sample comes from the top ten.

The collaborating institutions used their own protocols to collect whole blood in K2EDTA tubes. For TCRbeta analysis, collaborator samples were shipped as frozen whole blood, as isolated PBMCs, or as DNA extracted from either sample type. Comment on this clone: The clone's antigen remains unknown. Base quality data are lacking; no much larger clone is found one base away.

The sequenced sample was peripheral blood. This receptor was obtained from a human donor with active COVID-19. The donor label of this sample is uncertain.

The DNA reads as follows: TGTGCCAGTACCTGGGGCGCCTCTGGGGCCAACGTCCTGACTTTC. This encodes CASTWGASGANVLTF. This receptor chain uses TRBV19 and TRBJ2-6, and the D gene may be TRBD1, 5 bases matching. Including cysteine and phenylalanine, the CDR3 has 15 amino acids. Only CDR3 DNA is held: 45 bases, read in frame from base 1. CDR1 is given as LNHDA and CDR2 as SQIVND, both from the germline V gene (reference sequence). V was cut back by 7 bases and J by 0 bases, leaving a gap of 10 bases between them.